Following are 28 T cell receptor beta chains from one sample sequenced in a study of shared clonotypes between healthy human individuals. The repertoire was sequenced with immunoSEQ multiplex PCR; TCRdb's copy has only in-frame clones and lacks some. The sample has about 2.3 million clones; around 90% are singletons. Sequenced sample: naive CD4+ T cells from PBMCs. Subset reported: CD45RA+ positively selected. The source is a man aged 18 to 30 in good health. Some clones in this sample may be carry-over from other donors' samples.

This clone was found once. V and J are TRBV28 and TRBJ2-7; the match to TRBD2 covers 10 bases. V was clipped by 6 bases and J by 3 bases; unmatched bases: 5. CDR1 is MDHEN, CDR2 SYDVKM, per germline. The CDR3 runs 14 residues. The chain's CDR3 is CASSLAGEFYEQYF. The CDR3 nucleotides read TGTGCCAGCAGCCTAGCGGGGGAATTCTACGAGCAGTACTTC. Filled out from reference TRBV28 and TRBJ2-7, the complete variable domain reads DVKVTQSSRYLVKRTGEKVFLECVQDMDHENMFWYRQDPGLGLRLIYFSYDVKMKEKGDIPEGYSVSREKKERFSLILESASTNQTSMYLCASSLAGEFYEQYFGPGTRLTVT.

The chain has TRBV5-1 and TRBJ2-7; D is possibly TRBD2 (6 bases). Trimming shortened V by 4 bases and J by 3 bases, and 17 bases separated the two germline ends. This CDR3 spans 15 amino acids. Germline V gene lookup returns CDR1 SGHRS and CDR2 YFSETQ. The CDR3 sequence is CASSTGVGLRYEQYF. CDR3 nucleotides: TGCGCCAGCAGCACGGGAGTGGGACTCCGCTACGAGCAGTACTTC. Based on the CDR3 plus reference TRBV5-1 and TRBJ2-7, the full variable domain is KAGVTQTPRYLIKTRGQQVTLSCSPISGHRSVSWYQQTPGQGLQFLFEYFSETQRNKGNFPGRFSGRQFSNSRSEMNVSTLELGDSALYLCASSTGVGLRYEQYFGPGTRLTVT.

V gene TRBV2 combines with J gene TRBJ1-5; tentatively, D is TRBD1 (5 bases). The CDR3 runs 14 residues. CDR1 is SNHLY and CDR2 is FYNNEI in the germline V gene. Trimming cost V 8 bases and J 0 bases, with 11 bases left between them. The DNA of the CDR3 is TGTGCCAGCTTCAGGGACCATAGCAATCAGCCCCAGCATTTT. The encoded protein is CASFRDHSNQPQHF.

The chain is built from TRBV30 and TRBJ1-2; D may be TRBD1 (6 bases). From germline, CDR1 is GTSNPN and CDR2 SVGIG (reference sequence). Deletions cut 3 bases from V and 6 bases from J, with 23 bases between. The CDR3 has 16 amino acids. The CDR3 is CAWSQRRDTTYDGYTF. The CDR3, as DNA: TGTGCCTGGAGCCAAAGACGGGACACCACTTACGATGGCTACACCTTC.

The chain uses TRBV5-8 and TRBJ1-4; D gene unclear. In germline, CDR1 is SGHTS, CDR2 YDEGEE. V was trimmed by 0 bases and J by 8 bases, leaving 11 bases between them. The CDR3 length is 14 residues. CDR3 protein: CASSLVHGAEKLFF. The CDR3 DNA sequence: TGTGCCAGCAGCTTGGTTCATGGAGCGGAAAAACTGTTTTTT.

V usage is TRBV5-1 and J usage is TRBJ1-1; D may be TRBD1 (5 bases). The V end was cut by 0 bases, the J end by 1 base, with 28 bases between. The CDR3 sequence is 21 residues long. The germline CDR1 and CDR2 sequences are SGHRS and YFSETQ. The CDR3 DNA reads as TGCGCCAGCAGCTTGGTTATTTTTGGTGGGACCACCGGGACGGCGAACACTGAAGCTTTCTTT. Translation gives CASSLVIFGGTTGTANTEAFF. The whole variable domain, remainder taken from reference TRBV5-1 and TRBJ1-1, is KAGVTQTPRYLIKTRGQQVTLSCSPISGHRSVSWYQQTPGQGLQFLFEYFSETQRNKGNFPGRFSGRQFSNSRSEMNVSTLELGDSALYLCASSLVIFGGTTGTANTEAFFGQGTRLTVV.

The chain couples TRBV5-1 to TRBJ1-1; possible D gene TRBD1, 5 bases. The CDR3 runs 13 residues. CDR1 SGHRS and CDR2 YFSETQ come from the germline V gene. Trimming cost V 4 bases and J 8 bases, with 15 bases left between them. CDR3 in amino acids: CASSPGALREAFF. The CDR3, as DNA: TGCGCCAGCAGCCCCGGGGCCCTCAGAGAAGCTTTCTTT.

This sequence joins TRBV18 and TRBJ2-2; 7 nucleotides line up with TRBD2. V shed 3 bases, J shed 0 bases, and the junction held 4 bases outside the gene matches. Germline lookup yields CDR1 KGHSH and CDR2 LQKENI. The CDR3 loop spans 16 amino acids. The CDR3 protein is CASSPVAGANTGELFF. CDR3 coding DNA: TGTGCCAGCTCACCCGTGGCGGGAGCGAACACCGGGGAGCTGTTTTTT.

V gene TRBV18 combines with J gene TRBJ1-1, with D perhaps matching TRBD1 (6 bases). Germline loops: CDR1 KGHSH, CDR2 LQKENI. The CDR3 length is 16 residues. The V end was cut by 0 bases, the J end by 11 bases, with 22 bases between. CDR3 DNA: TGTGCCAGCTCACCACCGAGTTTGGGGGCGCGGTTTGGTGCTTTCTTT. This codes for CASSPPSLGARFGAFF.

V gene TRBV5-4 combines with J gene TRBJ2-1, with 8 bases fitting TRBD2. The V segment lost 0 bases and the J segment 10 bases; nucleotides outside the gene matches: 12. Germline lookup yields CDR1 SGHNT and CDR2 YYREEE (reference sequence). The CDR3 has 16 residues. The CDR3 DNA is TGTGCCAGCAGCTTGGGAGTGGGACGGGGGGGTACGGAGCAGTTCTTC. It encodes CASSLGVGRGGTEQFF.

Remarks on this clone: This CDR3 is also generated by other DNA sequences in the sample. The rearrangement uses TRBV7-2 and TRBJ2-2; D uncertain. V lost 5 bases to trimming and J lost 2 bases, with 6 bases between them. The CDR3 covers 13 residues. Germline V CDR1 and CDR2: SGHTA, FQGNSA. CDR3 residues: CASSLPNTGELFF. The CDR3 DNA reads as TGTGCCAGCAGCCTCCCCAACACCGGGGAGCTGTTTTTT.

The CDR3 spells CASSSLYRGRGTEAFF. The CDR3 nucleotides are TGTGCCAGCAGCTCATTATACAGGGGGCGCGGCACTGAAGCTTTCTTT. This chain joins TRBV11-2 and TRBJ1-1, with 9 bases lining up with TRBD1. CDR3 length: 16 residues. In germline, CDR1 is SGHAT, CDR2 FQNNGV. After removal of 4 bases from V and 4 bases from J, the junction contained 10 bases not matched to a gene. The variable domain in full, with the rest retrieved from reference TRBV11-2 and TRBJ1-1, is EAGVAQSPRYKIIEKRQSVAFWCNPISGHATLYWYQQILGQGPKLLIQFQNNGVVDDSQLPKDRFSAERLKGVDSTLKIQPAKLEDSAVYLCASSSLYRGRGTEAFFGQGTRLTVV.

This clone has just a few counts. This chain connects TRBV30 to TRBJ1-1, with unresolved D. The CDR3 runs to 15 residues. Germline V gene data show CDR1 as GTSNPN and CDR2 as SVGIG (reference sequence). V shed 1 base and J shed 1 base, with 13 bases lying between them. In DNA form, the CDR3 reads TGTGCCTGGAGTGCCCCTTCACAGCGGAACACTGAAGCTTTCTTT. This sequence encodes CAWSAPSQRNTEAFF.

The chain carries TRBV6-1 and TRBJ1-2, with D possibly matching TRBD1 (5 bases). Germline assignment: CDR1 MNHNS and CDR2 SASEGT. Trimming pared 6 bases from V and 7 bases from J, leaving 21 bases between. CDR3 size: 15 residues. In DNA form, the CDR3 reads TGTGCCAGCAGAATTGACGGGCAATCTGGGGGTGGCTACACCTTC. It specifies CASRIDGQSGGGYTF.

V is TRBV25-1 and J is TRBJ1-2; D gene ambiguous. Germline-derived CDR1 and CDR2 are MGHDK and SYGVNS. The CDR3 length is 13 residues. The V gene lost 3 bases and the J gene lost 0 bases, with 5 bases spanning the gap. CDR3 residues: CASSERANYGYTF. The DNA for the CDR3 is TGTGCCAGCAGTGAGAGAGCTAACTATGGCTACACCTTC.

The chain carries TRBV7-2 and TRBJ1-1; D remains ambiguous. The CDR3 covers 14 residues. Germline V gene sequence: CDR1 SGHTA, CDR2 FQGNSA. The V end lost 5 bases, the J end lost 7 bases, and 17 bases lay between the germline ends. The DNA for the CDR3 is TGTGCCAGCAGCCTAAAAGGGTTGAGAAGTGAAGCTTTCTTT. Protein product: CASSLKGLRSEAFF.

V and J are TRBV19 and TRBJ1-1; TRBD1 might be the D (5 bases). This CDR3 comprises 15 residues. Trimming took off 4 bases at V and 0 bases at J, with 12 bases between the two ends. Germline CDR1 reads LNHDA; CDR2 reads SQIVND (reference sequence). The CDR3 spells CASSTGRKMNTEAFF. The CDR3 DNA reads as TGTGCCAGTAGTACGGGACGGAAGATGAACACTGAAGCTTTCTTT.

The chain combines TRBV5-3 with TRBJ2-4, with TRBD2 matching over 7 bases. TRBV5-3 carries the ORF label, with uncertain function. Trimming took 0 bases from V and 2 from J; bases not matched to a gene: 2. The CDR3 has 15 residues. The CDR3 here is CARSLAGRPKNIQYF. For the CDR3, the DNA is TGTGCCAGAAGCTTGGCCGGGAGGCCCAAAAACATTCAGTACTTC.

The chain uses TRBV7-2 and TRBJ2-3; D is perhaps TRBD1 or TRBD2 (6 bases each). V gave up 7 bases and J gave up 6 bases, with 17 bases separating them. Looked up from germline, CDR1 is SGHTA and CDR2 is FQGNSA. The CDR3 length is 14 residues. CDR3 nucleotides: TGTGCCAGCAACCCCGGGGGCCGACTCGATACGCAGTATTTT. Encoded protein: CASNPGGRLDTQYF.

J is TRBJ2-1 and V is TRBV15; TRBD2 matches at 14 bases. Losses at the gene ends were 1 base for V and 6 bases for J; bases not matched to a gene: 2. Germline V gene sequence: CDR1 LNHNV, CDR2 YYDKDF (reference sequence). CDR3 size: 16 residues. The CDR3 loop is CATSRGGTSGGNEQFF. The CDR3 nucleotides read TGTGCCACCAGCAGAGGCGGGACTAGCGGGGGCAATGAGCAGTTCTTC.

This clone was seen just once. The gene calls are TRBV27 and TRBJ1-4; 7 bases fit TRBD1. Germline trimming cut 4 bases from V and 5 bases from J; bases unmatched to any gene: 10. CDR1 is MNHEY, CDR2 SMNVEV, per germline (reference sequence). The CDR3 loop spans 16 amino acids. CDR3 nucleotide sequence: TGTGCCAGCAGTTATCGAAGGGGGCCGTTAAATGAAAAACTGTTTTTT. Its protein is CASSYRRGPLNEKLFF.

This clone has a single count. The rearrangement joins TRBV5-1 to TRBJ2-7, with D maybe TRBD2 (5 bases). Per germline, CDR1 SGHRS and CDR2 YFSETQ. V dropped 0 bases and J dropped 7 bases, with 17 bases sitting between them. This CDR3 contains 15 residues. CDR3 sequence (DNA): TGCGCCAGCAGCTTGGATGTTTCGGGTGCGGGTGAGCAGTACTTC. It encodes CASSLDVSGAGEQYF.

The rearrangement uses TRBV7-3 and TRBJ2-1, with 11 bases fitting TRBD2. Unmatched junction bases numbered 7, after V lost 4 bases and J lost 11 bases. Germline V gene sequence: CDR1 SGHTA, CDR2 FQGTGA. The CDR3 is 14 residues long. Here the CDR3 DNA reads TGTGCCAGCAGCTCGGGAACTAGCGGGAGTAAGCAGTTCTTC. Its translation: CASSSGTSGSKQFF.

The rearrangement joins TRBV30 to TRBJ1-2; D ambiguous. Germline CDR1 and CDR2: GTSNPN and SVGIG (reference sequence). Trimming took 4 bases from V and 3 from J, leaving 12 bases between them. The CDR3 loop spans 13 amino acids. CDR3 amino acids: CAWKPGGDYGYTF. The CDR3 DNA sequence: TGTGCCTGGAAGCCGGGCGGAGACTATGGCTACACCTTC. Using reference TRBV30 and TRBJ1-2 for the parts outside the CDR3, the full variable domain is SQTIHQWPATLVQPVGSPLSLECTVEGTSNPNLYWYRQAAGRGLQLLFYSVGIGQISSEVPQNLSASRPQDRQFILSSKKLLLSDSGFYLCAWKPGGDYGYTFGSGTRLTVV.

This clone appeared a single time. This chain's CDR3 is CASNLPVGSLEAFF. For the CDR3, the DNA is TGTGCCAGCAACCTCCCCGTTGGGTCCTTAGAGGCTTTCTTT. The chain employs TRBV6-1 and TRBJ1-1; no reliable D call. The germline V gene encodes CDR1 MNHNS and CDR2 SASEGT. The CDR3 spans 14 residues. Trimming shortened V by 7 bases and J by 11 bases, and 23 bases separated the two germline ends.

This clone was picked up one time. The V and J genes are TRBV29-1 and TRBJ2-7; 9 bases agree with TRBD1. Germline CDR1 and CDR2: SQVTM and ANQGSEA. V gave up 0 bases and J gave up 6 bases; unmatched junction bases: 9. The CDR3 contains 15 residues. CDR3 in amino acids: CSVEDRTGGEVEQYF. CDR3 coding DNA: TGCAGCGTTGAAGATCGCACAGGGGGCGAAGTCGAGCAGTACTTC.

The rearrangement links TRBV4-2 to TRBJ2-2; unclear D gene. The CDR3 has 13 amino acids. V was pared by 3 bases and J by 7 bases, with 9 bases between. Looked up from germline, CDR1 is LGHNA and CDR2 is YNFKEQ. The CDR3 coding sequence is TGTGCCAGCAGCCAGCTGCCGGACGGGGAGCTGTTTTTT. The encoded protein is CASSQLPDGELFF.

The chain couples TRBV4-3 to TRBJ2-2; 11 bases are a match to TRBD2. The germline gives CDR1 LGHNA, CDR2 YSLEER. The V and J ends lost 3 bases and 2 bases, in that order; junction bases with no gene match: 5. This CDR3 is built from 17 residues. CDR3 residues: CASSHEGLADNTGELFF. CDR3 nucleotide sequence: TGCGCCAGCAGCCACGAGGGACTAGCGGACAACACCGGGGAGCTGTTTTTT.